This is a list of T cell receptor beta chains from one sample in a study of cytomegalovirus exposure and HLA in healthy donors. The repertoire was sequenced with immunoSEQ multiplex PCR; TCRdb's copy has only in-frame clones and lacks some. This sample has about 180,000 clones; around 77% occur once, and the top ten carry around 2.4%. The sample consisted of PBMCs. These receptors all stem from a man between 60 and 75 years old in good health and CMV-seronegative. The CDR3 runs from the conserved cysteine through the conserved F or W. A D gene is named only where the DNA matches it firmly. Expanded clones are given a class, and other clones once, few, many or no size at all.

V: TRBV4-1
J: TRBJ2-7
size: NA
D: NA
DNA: TGCGCCAGCAGCCAATCCGGTATCGGGTCCCTTTTTTCCGAGCAGTACTTC
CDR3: CASSQSGIGSLFSEQYF

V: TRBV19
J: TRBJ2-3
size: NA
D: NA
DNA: TGTGCCAGTAGTTCAGGGGTAGGCACAGATACGCAGTATTTT
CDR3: CASSSGVGTDTQYF

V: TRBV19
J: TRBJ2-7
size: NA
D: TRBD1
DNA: TGTGCCAGTAGTATAGGGGGGACAGGGGACTACGAGCAGTACTTC
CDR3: CASSIGGTGDYEQYF

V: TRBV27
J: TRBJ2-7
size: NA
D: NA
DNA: TGTGCCAGCAAATTCCGTTACGAGCAGTACTTC
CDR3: CASKFRYEQYF

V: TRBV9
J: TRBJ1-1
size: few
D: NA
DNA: TGTGCCAGCAGCGTAGCTACAGGGGAAGCTTTCTTT
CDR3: CASSVATGEAFF

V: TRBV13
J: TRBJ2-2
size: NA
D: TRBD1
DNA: TGTGCCAGCAGCCGGACAGGCGGTACCGGGGAGCTGTTTTTT
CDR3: CASSRTGGTGELFF

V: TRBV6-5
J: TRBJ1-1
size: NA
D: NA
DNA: TGTGCCAGCAGTAACCCGGGACAGAACACTGAAGCTTTCTTT
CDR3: CASSNPGQNTEAFF

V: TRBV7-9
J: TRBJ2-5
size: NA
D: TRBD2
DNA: TGTTCCAGCAGCTTAGCGGGGGGAGAGACCCAGTACTTC
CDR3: CSSSLAGGETQYF

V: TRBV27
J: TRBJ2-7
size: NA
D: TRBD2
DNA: TGTGCCAGCAGTTTCGGACTAGCGGGGACCTACGAGCAGTACTTC
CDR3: CASSFGLAGTYEQYF

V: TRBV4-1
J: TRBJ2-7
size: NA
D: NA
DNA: TGCGCCAGCAGCCACCCGACGACAGGAAACGAGCAGTACTTC
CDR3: CASSHPTTGNEQYF

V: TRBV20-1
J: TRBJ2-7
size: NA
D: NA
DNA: TGCAGTGAGATACAGGGATACGAGCAGTACTTC
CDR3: CSEIQGYEQYF

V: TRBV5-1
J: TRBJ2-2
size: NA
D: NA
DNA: TGCGCCAGCAGCTCATCGGTAGCGAACACCGGGGAGCTGTTTTTT
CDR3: CASSSSVANTGELFF

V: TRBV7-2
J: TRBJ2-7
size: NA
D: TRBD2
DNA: TGTGCCAGCAGTGGGACTAGCGGGACGGGTGAGCAGTACTTC
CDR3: CASSGTSGTGEQYF

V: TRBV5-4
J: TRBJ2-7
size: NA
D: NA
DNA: TGTGCCAGCAGCTTCCAGGGTGGTTACGAGCAGTACTTC
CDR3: CASSFQGGYEQYF

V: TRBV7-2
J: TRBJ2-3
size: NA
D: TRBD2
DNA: TGTGCCAGCAGCTCTGGACTAGCGGAGCAACATACGCAGTATTTT
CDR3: CASSSGLAEQHTQYF

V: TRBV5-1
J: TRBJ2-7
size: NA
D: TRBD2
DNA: TGCGCCAGCAGCCCGGGACTAGCGCCATTAACCTACGAGCAGTACTTC
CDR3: CASSPGLAPLTYEQYF

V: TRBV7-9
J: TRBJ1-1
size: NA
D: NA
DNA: TGTGCCAGCAGCTCGGACAGCATGAACACTGAAGCTTTCTTT
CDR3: CASSSDSMNTEAFF

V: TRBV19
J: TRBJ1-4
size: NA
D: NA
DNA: TGTGCCAGTAGTGTGCGGGGTGGAGATGAAAAACTGTTTTTT
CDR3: CASSVRGGDEKLFF

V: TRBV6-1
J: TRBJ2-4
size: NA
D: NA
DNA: TGTGCCAGCAGTGAAGATGGGGCAGGGTGGGACATTCAGTACTTC
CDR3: CASSEDGAGWDIQYF

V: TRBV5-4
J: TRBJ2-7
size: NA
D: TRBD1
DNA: TGTGCCAGCAGCTCCCCGGACAGGGGGCTAGTGGACGAGCAGTACTTC
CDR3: CASSSPDRGLVDEQYF

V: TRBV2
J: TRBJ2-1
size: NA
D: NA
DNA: TGTGCCAGCAGTGAGCGGTACAATGAGCAGTTCTTC
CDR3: CASSERYNEQFF

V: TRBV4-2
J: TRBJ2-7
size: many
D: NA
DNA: TGTGCCAGCAGCCAAGCGGGGATCGGCGAGTCCTACGAGCAGTACTTC
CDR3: CASSQAGIGESYEQYF

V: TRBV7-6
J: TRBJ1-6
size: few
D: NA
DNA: TGTGCCAGCAGCCGATCGGGGGGAAATGAGTCACCCCTCCACTTT
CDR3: CASSRSGGNESPLHF

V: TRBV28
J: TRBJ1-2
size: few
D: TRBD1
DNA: TGTGCCAGCAGTACAGGGGTGAATTGTGGCTACCCCTTC
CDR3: CASSTGVNCGYPF

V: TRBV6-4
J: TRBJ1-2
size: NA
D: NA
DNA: TGTGCCAGCAGTGAGCGGGGGGCCGGTGGCTACACCTTC
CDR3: CASSERGAGGYTF

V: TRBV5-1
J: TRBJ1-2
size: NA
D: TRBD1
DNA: TGCGCCAGCAGCCTTACGACAGGGGCCTATGGCTACCCCTTC
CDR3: CASSLTTGAYGYPF

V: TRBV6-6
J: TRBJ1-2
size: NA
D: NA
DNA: TGTGCCAGCAGACCAGGGTGGGCAGGGGAAGGAAATGGCTACACCTTC
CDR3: CASRPGWAGEGNGYTF

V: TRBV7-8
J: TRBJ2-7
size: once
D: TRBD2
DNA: TGTGCCAGCAGCTTAGGGGGGGGTGGAGGGTACGAGCAGTACTTC
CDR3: CASSLGGGGGYEQYF

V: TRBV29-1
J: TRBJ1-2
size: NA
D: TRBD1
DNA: TGCAGCGTTGTATCGGGACAGGGTCACTATGGCTACCCCTTC
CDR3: CSVVSGQGHYGYPF

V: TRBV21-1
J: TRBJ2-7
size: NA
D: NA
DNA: TGTGCCAGACTGATCCGGGACAGGTCAGGGGAGCAGTACTTC
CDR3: CARLIRDRSGEQYF

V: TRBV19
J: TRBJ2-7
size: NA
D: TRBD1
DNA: TGTGCCAGTAGTACCCGACAGGGCTACGAGCAGTACTTC
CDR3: CASSTRQGYEQYF

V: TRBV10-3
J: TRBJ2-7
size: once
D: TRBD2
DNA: TGTGCCATCAGTGAGCAGCTAGCGGGGGGAACCTACGAGCAGTACTTC
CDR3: CAISEQLAGGTYEQYF

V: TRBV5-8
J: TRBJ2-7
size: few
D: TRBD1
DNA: TGTGCCAGCAGCTGGAAAGTGGGACAGGGTTCGTACGAGCAGTACTTC
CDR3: CASSWKVGQGSYEQYF

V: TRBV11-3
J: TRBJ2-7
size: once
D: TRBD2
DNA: TGTGCCAGCAGCCAGATTCGGGGGGGCGAGCAGTACTTC
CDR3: CASSQIRGGEQYF

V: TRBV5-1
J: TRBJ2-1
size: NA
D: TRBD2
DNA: TGCGCCAGCAGCTCAATTAGCGGGGGGCCTATAGGTGAGCAGTTCTTC
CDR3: CASSSISGGPIGEQFF

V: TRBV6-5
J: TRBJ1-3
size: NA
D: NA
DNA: TGTGCCAGCAGTTACTCGATGCCAGGCTCTGGAAACACCATATATTTT
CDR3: CASSYSMPGSGNTIYF

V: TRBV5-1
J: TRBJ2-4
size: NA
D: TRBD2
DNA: TGCGCCAGCAGCTTTAGGACTAGGTTTGACATTCAGTACTTC
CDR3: CASSFRTRFDIQYF

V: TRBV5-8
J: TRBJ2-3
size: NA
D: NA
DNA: TGTGCCAGCAGCTGGAGGGGTACGGTCACAGATACGCAGTATTTT
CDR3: CASSWRGTVTDTQYF

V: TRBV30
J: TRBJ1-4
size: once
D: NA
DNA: TGTGCCTGGAGGCCCCGGGATCATGAAAAACTGTTTTTT
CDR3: CAWRPRDHEKLFF

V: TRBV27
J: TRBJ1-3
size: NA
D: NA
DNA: TGTGCCAGCAGTTTTGTGGGAGGCTCTGGAAACACCATATATTTT
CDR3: CASSFVGGSGNTIYF

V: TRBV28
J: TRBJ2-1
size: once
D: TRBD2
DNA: TGTGCCAGCAGAACTAGCGGAGCCTACAATGAGCAGTTCTTC
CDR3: CASRTSGAYNEQFF

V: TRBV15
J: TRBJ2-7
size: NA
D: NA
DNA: TGTGCCACCAGCAGAGACCAGCCAGGGGTAGGGTCCTACGAGCAGTACTTC
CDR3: CATSRDQPGVGSYEQYF

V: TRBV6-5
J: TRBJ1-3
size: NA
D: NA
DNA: TGTGCCAGCAGTTACTCGGCAGGGATCGGAAACACCGTATATTTT
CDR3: CASSYSAGIGNTVYF

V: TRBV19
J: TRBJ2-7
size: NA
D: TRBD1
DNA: TGTGCCAGTAGCCAGACAGGGGAGTACGAGCAGTACTTC
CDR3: CASSQTGEYEQYF

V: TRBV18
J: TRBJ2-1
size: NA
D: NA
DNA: TGTGCCAGCTCACTGAGCGGCCCCAGCCATGAGCAGTTCTTC
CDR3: CASSLSGPSHEQFF

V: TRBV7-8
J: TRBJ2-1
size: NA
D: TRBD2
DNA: TGTGCCAGCAGCGCAACAGAACCGGGACTAGCGGGATTCCAAACCTACAATGAGCAGTTCTTC
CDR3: CASSATEPGLAGFQTYNEQFF

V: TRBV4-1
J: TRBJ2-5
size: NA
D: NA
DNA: TGCGCCAGCAGCCAAGATACCGGAGTAGAGACCCAGTACTTC
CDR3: CASSQDTGVETQYF

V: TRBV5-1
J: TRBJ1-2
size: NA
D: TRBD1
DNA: TGCGCCAGCAGCTTCGGACAGGGGGATGGCTACCCCTTC
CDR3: CASSFGQGDGYPF

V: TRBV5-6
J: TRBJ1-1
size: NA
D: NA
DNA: TGTGCCAGCAGCTTGTCCGTGAACACTGAAGCTTTCTTT
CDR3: CASSLSVNTEAFF

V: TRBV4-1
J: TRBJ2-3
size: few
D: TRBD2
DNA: TGCGCCAGCAGCCAATTTAGCGGGGGGGCGGGTGGGGATACGCAGTATTTT
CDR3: CASSQFSGGAGGDTQYF